This T cell receptor (beta chain) was identified in a study of blood T cell repertoires in COVID-19. Trimming removed 6 bases from V and 6 bases from J, with 14 bases in between. Germline-derived CDR1 and CDR2 are LGHDT and YNNKEL (reference sequence). CDR3 length equals 14 residues. Libraries were prepared by immunoSEQ multiplex PCR; TCRdb keeps only in-frame clonotypes and omits some of them. This table holds fewer than 300,000 clones, around 89% found once. This chain links TRBV3-1 (or the pseudogene TRBV3-2) with TRBJ1-4; TRBD1 might be the D (6 bases). The material sequenced was PBMCs or T cells enriched from blood (not recorded which). This receptor was identified in a man aged 40-49 years who had recovered from COVID-19. The CDR3 region has the DNA TGTGCCAGCAGGCTTACAGGGAAAGATGAAAAACTGTTTTTT. Protein product: CASRLTGKDEKLFF.